This T cell receptor beta chain is drawn from a study of monozygotic twins with inflammatory bowel disease. Whole-study results and caveats: IBD patients carried less diverse TCRbeta repertoires (inverse Simpson) than healthy co-twins. Individual T cell subtypes were not distinguishable. Heterogeneous immunosuppressive treatment regimens may have introduced variability into patient repertoires.

Each sample had eight separate cDNA synthesis reactions. TCRdb reanalyzed the 5' RACE reads, giving one entry per CDR3 protein sequence and no DNA. The table lists 150,000 to 200,000 distinct CDR3 sequences. A word on this clonotype: Its antigen is unknown.

The CDR3 length is 19 residues. The germline V gene has CDR1 LGHNA and CDR2 YNFKEQ. V and J are TRBV4-2 and TRBJ2-1; TCRdb indicates TRBD2, and absent DNA this call remains unverified. The sequence derives from a human donor with ulcerative colitis or Crohn's disease, or a healthy co-twin of an affected twin (not recorded which). Sequenced material: blood. This chain's CDR3 is CASSPTGTSGRASSNEQFF.